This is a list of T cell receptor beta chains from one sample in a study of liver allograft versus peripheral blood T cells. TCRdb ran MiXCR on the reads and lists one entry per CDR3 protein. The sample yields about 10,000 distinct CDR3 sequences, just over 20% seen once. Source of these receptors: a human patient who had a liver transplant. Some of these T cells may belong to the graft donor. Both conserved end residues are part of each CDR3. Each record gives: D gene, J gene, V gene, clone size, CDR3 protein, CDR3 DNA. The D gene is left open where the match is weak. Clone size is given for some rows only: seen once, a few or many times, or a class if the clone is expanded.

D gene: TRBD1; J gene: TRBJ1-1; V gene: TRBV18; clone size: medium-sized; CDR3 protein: CASSRRDRTGGNTEAFF; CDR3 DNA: TGTGCCAGCTCACGACGGGACCGGACAGGCGGGAACACTGAAGCTTTCTTT
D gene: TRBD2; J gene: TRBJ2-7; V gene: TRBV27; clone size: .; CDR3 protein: CASSPGTSGVSYEQYF; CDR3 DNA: TGTGCCAGCAGTCCTGGGACTAGCGGAGTATCCTACGAGCAGTACTTC
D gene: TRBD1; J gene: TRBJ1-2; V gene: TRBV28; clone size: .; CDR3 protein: CASTTGGRGYTF; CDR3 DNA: TGTGCCAGCACCACAGGGGGTCGCGGCTACACCTTC
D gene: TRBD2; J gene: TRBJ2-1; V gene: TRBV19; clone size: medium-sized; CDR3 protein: CASEMGTSGRGEQFF; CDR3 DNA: TGTGCCAGTGAAATGGGTACTAGCGGGAGGGGTGAGCAGTTCTTC
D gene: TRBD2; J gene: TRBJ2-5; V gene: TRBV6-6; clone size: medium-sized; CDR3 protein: CASSLKREGRKETQYF; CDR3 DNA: TGTGCCAGCAGTTTGAAGCGGGAGGGCCGGAAGGAGACCCAGTACTTC
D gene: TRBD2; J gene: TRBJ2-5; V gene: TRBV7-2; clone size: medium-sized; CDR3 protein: CASSLGLAGAKETQYF; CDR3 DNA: TGTGCCAGCAGCTTGGGACTAGCGGGGGCGAAAGAGACCCAGTACTTC
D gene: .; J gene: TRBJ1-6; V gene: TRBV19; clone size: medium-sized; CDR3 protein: CASSPSPDLYNSPLHF; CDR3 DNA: TGTGCCAGTAGTCCTTCCCCGGATCTCTATAATTCACCCCTCCACTTT
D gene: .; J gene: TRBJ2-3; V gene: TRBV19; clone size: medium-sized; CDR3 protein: CASTYRDPGTDTQYF; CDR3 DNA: TGTGCCAGTACCTACCGGGACCCTGGCACAGATACGCAGTATTTT
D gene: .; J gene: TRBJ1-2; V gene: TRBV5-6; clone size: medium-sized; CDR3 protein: CASSMGRVGGYTF; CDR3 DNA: TGTGCCAGCAGTATGGGAAGGGTTGGTGGCTACACCTTC
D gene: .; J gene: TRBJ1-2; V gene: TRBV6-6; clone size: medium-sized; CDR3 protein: CASSFEGNYGYTF; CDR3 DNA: TGTGCCAGCAGTTTCGAGGGAAATTATGGCTACACCTTC
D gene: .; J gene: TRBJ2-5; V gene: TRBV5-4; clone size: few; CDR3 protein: CASSRTEQETQYF; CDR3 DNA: TGTGCCAGCAGCCGGACGGAGCAAGAGACCCAGTACTTC
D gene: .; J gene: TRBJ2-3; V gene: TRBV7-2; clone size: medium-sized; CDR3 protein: CASSLVGGRFRDTQYF; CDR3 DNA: TGTGCCAGCAGCTTAGTGGGGGGGCGGTTTCGGGATACGCAGTATTTT
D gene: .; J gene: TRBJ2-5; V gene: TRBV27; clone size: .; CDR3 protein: CASSSANQGRSNQETQYF; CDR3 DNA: TGTGCCAGCAGTTCCGCAAATCAGGGTAGATCGAACCAAGAGACCCAGTACTTC
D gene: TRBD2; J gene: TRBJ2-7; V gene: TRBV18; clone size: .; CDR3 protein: CASSPSSGITYEQYF; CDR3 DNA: TGTGCCAGCTCACCCTCTAGCGGGATAACCTACGAGCAGTACTTC
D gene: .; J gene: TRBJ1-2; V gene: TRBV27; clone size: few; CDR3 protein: CASSLFAPQDSLGGYTF; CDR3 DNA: TGTGCCAGCAGTTTATTCGCCCCCCAGGACAGCCTGGGGGGCTACACCTTC
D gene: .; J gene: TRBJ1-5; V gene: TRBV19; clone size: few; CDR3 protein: CASSIERKPQHF; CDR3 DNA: TGTGCCAGTAGTATAGAAAGGAAGCCCCAGCATTTT